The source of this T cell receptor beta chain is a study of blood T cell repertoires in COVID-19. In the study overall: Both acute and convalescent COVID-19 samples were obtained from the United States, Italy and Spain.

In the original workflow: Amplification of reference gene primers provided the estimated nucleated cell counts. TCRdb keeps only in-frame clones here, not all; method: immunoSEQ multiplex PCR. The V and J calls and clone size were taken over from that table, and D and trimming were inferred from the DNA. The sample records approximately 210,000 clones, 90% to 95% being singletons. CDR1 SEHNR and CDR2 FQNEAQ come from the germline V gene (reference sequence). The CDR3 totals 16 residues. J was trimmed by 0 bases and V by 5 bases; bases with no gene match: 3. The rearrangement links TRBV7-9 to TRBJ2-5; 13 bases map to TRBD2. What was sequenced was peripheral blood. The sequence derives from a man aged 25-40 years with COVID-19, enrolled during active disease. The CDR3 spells CASSPTSGGDQETQYF. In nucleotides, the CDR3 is TGTGCCAGCAGCCCTACTAGCGGGGGGGACCAAGAGACCCAGTACTTC.